This record looks at one T cell receptor (beta chain) sequence and its context. TCRdb's table, derived via immunoSEQ multiplex PCR, lists solely in-frame clones and lacks some. This sample yields 70,000 to 100,000 clones, of which about nine tenths are seen a single time; 15% to 20% belongs to the top ten. The V gene's germline CDR1 is MNHEY and CDR2 SMNVEV (reference sequence). This CDR3 region has 14 residues. Trimming shortened V by 5 bases and J by 11 bases, and 18 bases separated the two germline ends. The data are from a study of control samples from healthy donors and cancer patients. The sequencing sample was made of blood. The chain joins TRBV27 to TRBJ1-4; D unclear. This receptor was taken from a man over 45 in good health. CDR3 amino acids: CASSGKGQPFKLFF. The CDR3 DNA reads as TGTGCCAGCAGTGGAAAAGGCCAGCCCTTTAAACTGTTTTTT. The variable domain in full, with the rest retrieved from reference TRBV27 and TRBJ1-4, is EAQVTQNPRYLITVTGKKLTVTCSQNMNHEYMSWYRQDPGLGLRQIYYSMNVEVTDKGDVPEGYKVSRKEKRNFPLILESPSPNQTSLYFCASSGKGQPFKLFFGSGTQLSVL.